The present TCR beta chain was sequenced within a study of T cells in women clearing cervical HPV infection. To note about this clone: The read is 3 residues too short to cover the CDR3 end, so that end is filled in from the germline J gene.

The CDR3 is 16 residues long. The germline CDR1 and CDR2 sequences are DFQATT and SNEGSKA (reference sequence). V gave up 3 bases and J gave up 2 bases; unmatched junction bases: 8. TCRdb keeps only in-frame clones here, not all; method: immunoSEQ multiplex PCR. The table for this sample gives 30,000 to 35,000 clones. The chain employs TRBV20-1 and TRBJ2-7, with 12 bases lining up with TRBD2. This sequence was found in a woman between 18 and 69 years old with a cervical HPV16 infection that either progressed to CIN3+ or cleared (not recorded which). Sequenced input: blood buffy coat. The DNA read from the CDR3 is TGCAGTGCTAGGACCGGGACTAGCGGGCGCCCCTACGAG. Its protein product is CSARTGTSGRPYE. The full CDR3 sequence reads CSARTGTSGRPYEQYF.